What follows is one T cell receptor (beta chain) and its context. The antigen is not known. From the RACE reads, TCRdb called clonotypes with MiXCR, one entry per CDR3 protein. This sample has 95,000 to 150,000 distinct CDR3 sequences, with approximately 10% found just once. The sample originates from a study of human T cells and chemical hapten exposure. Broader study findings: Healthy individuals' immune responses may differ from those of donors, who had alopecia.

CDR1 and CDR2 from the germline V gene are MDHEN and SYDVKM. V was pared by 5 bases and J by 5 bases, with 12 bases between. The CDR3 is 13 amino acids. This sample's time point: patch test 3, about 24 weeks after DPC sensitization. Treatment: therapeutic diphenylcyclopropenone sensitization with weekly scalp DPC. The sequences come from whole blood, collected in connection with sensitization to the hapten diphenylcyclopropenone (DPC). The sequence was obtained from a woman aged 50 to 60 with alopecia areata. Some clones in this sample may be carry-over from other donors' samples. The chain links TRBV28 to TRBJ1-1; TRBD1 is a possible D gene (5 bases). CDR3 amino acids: CASSQSGRTEAFF. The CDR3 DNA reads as TGTGCCAGCAGTCAATCAGGGAGGACTGAAGCTTTCTTT.